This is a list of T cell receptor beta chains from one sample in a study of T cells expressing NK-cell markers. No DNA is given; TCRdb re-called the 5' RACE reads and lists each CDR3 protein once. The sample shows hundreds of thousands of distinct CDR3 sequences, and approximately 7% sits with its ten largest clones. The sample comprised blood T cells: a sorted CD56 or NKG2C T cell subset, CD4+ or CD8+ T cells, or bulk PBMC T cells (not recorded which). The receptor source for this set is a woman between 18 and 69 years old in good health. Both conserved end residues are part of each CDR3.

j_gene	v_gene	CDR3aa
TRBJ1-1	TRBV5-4	CASSLLGGTGRGVNAEAFF
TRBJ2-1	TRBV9	CASSPPASGVHEQFF
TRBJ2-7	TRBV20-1	CSASVGAAYEQYF
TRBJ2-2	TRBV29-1	CSVEVGTGELFF
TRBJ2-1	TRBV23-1	CATHPNRLAQRREDNEQFF
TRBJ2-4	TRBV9	CASSVEGTVKNIQYF
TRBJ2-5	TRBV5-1	CASSAGTGYQETQYF
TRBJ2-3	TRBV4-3	CASSQDLRGGGALDTQYF
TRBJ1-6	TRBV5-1	CASSPNDGNSPLHF
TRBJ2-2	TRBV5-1	CASSPARGGELFF
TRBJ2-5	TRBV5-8	CASSLIRGLAVKETQYF
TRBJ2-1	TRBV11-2	CASRPNRPQNNEQFF
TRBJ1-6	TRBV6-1	CASTKGTVYSPLHF
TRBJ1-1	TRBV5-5	CASSAMGMNTEAFF
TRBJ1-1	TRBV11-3	CASSLARGHMNTEAFF
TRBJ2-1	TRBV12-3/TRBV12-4	CASSTGGAGNNEQFF
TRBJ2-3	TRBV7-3	CASSSPSDTQYF
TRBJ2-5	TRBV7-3	CASSFREGETQYF
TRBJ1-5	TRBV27	CASSLSGLVNQPQHF
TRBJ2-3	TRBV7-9	CASSSSRVTSTDTQYF
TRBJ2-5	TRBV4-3	CASSPRTQETQYF
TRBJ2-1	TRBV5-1	CASSLELAGNEQFF
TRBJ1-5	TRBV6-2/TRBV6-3	CASSKDGRDQPQHF
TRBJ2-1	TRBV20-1	CSARPRTFGNEQFF
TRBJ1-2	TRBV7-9	CASSPRPWADGYTF
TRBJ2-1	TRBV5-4	CASSLVTGSYNEQFF
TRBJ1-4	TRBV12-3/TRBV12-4	CASSGTGAYYNEKLFF
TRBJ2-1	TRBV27	CASSQPYRVNEQFF
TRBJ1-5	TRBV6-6	CASSYEIRPQHF
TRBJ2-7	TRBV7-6	CASSPGEIVEQYF
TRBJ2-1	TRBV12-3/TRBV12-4	CASSLLAFDEQFF
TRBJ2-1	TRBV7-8	CASSFVAGAYNEQFF
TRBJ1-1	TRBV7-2	CASSLPVTEAFF
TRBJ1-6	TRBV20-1	CSASLTGSSYNSPLHF
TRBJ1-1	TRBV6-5	CASSSAGGLTEAFF
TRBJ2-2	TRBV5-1	CASSLVELAAGELFF
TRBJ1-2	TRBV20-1	CSAGAGTLYGYTF
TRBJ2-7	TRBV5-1	CASSPTGTTPKTSYEQYF
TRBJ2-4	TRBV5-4	CASSLFSGNKNIQYF
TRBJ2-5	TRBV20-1	CSARGSLGRGTQYF
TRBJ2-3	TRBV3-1	CASSQEGDTQYF
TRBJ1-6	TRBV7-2	CASRRLEGANSPLHF